Described below is a single TCR beta chain sequence and its context. Its antigen is still unknown. One junction end does not reproduce the germline sequence, and a read error may be involved. The library was obtained by the immunoSEQ multiplex PCR assay. In TCRdb, the immuneACCESS table is reduced to in-frame sequences with V and J assigned. These tables do not hold every clone; where another copy was compared, an unresolved V gene accounts for under half, and the others remain unexplained. The sample table holds approximately 39,000 clones, of which 84% were seen once. The ten most abundant clones make up less than 2% of the sample. These data belong to a study of Siglec-9 on CD8 T cells in melanoma (dated by TCRdb to about 2019). About the full investigation: The study examined the expression of Siglec-9 on CD8+ T cells and how Siglec-9 regulates T cells within the melanoma tumor microenvironment. Paper-wide results and their limitations: According to the report, an effector memory CD8+ T-cell subset that seemed to build up inside melanoma tumors was both marked and regulated by Siglec-9.

Taken from the germline V gene (reference sequence), the CDR1 and CDR2 loops are SSHAT and FNYEAQ. Taken from cysteine to phenylalanine, the CDR3 has 14 residues. CDR3 DNA only is kept here, 42 bases in frame from base 1. The rearrangement joined TRBV7-7 to TRBJ2-7; the D segment is perhaps TRBD1 or TRBD2, each sharing 5 matched bases. The origin of this receptor is a human donor in good health. Sample: Siglec-9- CD8+ T cells sorted from blood. The intended sense of this specimen's cell subset or site label: CD8 T cells lacking Siglec-9. The bases read TGTGCTAGCAGCCCCGGCGAGGGGCCGGGGGAGCAGTACTTC. This sequence encodes CASSPGEGPGEQYF.